One sample yielded the 27 T cell receptor beta chains listed below, sequenced in a study of blood T cells in healthy people across ages (dated by TCRdb to about 2015). The library was prepared using 5' RACE. A second PCR of about 6 to 12 cycles was run with a J-beta primer mix and a sample-barcoded 5' primer. The public sequencing data were trimmed at Q25 with fastp and processed into clonotypes with MiXCR by TCRdb, which kept only in-frame beta chains. Each CDR3 protein appears once, grouped with its most common genes and DNA. This sample holds 1,800,000 or so distinct CDR3 sequences; about two fifths were observed only once. 23% of the sample is in the top ten clones. Sample: blood. All receptors come from a human donor in good health.

The gene calls are TRBV20-1 and TRBJ2-7; D is unresolved. The V gene's germline CDR1 is DFQATT and CDR2 SNEGSKA (reference sequence). The CDR3 is made up of 10 amino acids. V lost 6 bases and J 7 bases, leaving 10 bases between the germline ends. CDR3 DNA: TGCAGTGCCCGATACATGGAGCAGTACTTC. This sequence encodes CSARYMEQYF.

This clonotype was observed a few times. The chain recombines TRBV4-1 with TRBJ1-2, with no clear D. The CDR3 length is 15 residues. Germline CDR1 reads MGHRA; CDR2 reads YSYEKL. V was pared by 2 bases and J by 3 bases, with 13 bases between. CDR3 sequence (DNA): TGCGCCAGCAGCCAACTACAGCGCCCTGACTATGGCTACACCTTC. It codes for CASSQLQRPDYGYTF.

The rearrangement uses TRBV6-2 or TRBV6-3 and TRBJ2-1; no clear D. CDR1 and CDR2 from the germline V gene are MNHEY and SVGEGT. The CDR3 spans 13 residues. V gave up 11 bases and J gave up 0 bases, with 11 bases separating them. The CDR3 region has the DNA TGTGCCGGGCGGACGAGCTCCTACAATGAGCAGTTCTTC. Protein product: CAGRTSSYNEQFF.

There are many counts of this clonotype. The V call is TRBV12-3 or TRBV12-4, the J call TRBJ2-5; 8 bases map to TRBD2. There are 15 residues in the CDR3. J gave up 4 bases and V 2 bases, and 6 bases lay outside the gene matches. In DNA form, the CDR3 reads TGTGCCAGCAGTTTATGGGGTAGCGGGGTAGAGACCCAGTACTTC. It specifies CASSLWGSGVETQYF.

This chain connects TRBV2 to TRBJ1-3, with 7 nucleotides matching TRBD1. Germline V gives CDR1 SNHLY, CDR2 FYNNEI. V trimming: 6 bases; J trimming: 4 bases; junction bases outside the gene matches: 3. The CDR3 length is 13 residues. The CDR3 sequence is CASSPGQGNTIYF. Here the CDR3 DNA reads TGTGCCAGCAGCCCGGGACAGGGAAACACCATATATTTT.

This clonotype was seen more than once but under ten times. The gene calls are TRBV28 and TRBJ2-7; possible D gene TRBD1, 6 bases. Germline lookup yields CDR1 MDHEN and CDR2 SYDVKM. The CDR3 length is 15 residues. V was pared by 7 bases and J by 2 bases, with 18 bases between. DNA of the CDR3: TGTGCCAGCACCTCCTTTTACAGGGCCGCCTACGAGCAGTACTTC. Translated, it gives CASTSFYRAAYEQYF.

This sequence joins TRBV20-1 and TRBJ1-2; D gene unclear. The CDR3 loop spans 14 amino acids. The germline V gene encodes CDR1 DFQATT and CDR2 SNEGSKA (reference sequence). The ends were cut back, 0 bases at V and 10 bases at J, with 18 bases in the middle. The chain's CDR3 is CSARDRNPAVAYTF. The CDR3 region has the DNA TGCAGTGCTAGAGATCGAAACCCCGCGGTCGCCTACACCTTC.

Concerning this clonotype: A much larger clone differs from this one at a single base, so this may be a read error. This chain uses TRBV3-1 with TRBJ1-2; 7 bases fit TRBD1. The CDR3 is 13 residues long. From germline, CDR1 is LGHDT and CDR2 YNNKEL (reference sequence). The CDR3 DNA reads as TGTGCCAGCAGCTCGACAGGGAACTATGACTACACCTTC. Protein product: CASSSTGNYDYTF.

The V gene is TRBV12-3 or TRBV12-4, the J gene TRBJ1-5; TRBD1 is a possible D gene (5 bases). There are 14 residues in the CDR3. V gave up 4 bases and J gave up 4 bases, with 11 bases separating them. The CDR3 DNA reads as TGTGCCAGCAGTTGGGGCAGCCTGAATCAGCCCCAGCATTTT. Translating it yields CASSWGSLNQPQHF.

This chain joins TRBV20-1 and TRBJ2-4, with a possible D match to TRBD2 (5 bases). The closer fit of TRBJ2-7 to the DNA end suggests the J call may be wrong. The CDR3 has 14 amino acids. Germline V gene lookup returns CDR1 DFQATT and CDR2 SNEGSKA (reference sequence). CDR3: CSARDRSGAYEQYF. CDR3 DNA sequence: TGCAGTGCTAGAGATCGAAGCGGAGCGTACGAGCAGTACTTC.

The chain joins TRBV4-3 to TRBJ2-1; D is possibly TRBD1 or TRBD2 (5 bases each). V lost 0 bases, J lost 7 bases, and 19 bases lay in between. The CDR3 loop spans 17 amino acids. From germline, CDR1 is LGHNA and CDR2 YSLEER. CDR3 residues: CASSQDLVVGGKNEQFF. In DNA, the CDR3 is TGCGCCAGCAGCCAAGATTTAGTCGTTGGGGGTAAGAATGAGCAGTTCTTC.

The V gene is TRBV4-3, the J gene TRBJ2-3; 9 nucleotides match TRBD2. Per the germline V gene, CDR1 is LGHNA and CDR2 is YSLEER. The CDR3 has 18 residues. V shed 0 bases, J shed 6 bases, and the junction held 13 bases outside the gene matches. The DNA of the CDR3 is TGCGCCAGCAGCCAAGATTCTACCGATAGCGGGGGCGCCGATACGCAGTATTTT. This sequence encodes CASSQDSTDSGGADTQYF.

This clonotype was counted a single time. V and J are TRBV12-3 or TRBV12-4 and TRBJ2-4; either TRBD1 or TRBD2 may supply D (6 bases each). Judging by the DNA end, TRBJ2-5 fits better; the J call may be wrong. CDR3 size: 15 residues. CDR3: CASTTTSGAGETQYF. CDR3 coding DNA: TGTGCCAGCACCACTACGTCGGGGGCGGGGGAGACCCAGTACTTC.

The chain is built from TRBV3-1 and TRBJ2-7; maybe TRBD1 (6 bases). The germline CDR1 and CDR2 sequences are LGHDT and YNNKEL (reference sequence). Trimming removed 2 bases from V and 4 bases from J, with 15 bases in between. The CDR3 is 15 residues long. The CDR3 sequence is CASSQTPGHPYEQYF. CDR3 bases: TGTGCCAGCAGCCAAACCCCGGGACACCCTTACGAGCAGTACTTC.

The V call is TRBV6-2 or TRBV6-3, the J call TRBJ1-1; D not resolved. Trimming removed 8 bases at V and 6 bases at J, with 19 bases between. This CDR3 has 14 amino acids. The germline gives CDR1 MNHEY, CDR2 SVGEGT. CDR3 in amino acids: CASGLAGPEAEAFF. CDR3 DNA: TGTGCCAGCGGATTAGCCGGGCCTGAGGCTGAAGCTTTCTTT.

This sequence joins TRBV15 and TRBJ1-1; TRBD1 is a possible D gene (6 bases). With 6 bases removed from V and 11 bases from J, the gap between germline ends came to 13 bases. This CDR3 contains 11 residues. The V gene's germline CDR1 is LNHNV and CDR2 YYDKDF (reference sequence). The CDR3: CATSLGGSAFF. Written as DNA, the CDR3 is TGTGCCACCAGTCTAGGGGGATCCGCTTTCTTT.

This clonotype came up a few times. The V call is TRBV9, the J call TRBJ1-2; 9 bases are a match to TRBD1. The CDR3 spans 16 residues. Germline assignment: CDR1 SGDLS and CDR2 YYNGEE. Trimming removed 3 bases from V and 5 bases from J; junction bases left unmatched: 11. CDR3 DNA: TGTGCCAGCAGCGCCCCACCCGCAGGGACAGGGTATGGCTACACCTTC. Translating gives CASSAPPAGTGYGYTF.

The chain is built from TRBV6-2 or TRBV6-3 and TRBJ1-1; unclear D gene. The germline V and J ends were trimmed by 7 bases and 1 base, with 10 bases remaining between them. This CDR3 has 13 residues. Germline loops: CDR1 MNHEY, CDR2 SVGEGT. CDR3 amino acids: CASNSRKNTEAFF. As DNA, the CDR3 is TGTGCCAGCAATTCACGGAAGAACACTGAAGCTTTCTTT.

The chain is built from TRBV7-2 and TRBJ2-6; D remains unclear. CDR3 length: 18 residues. Germline lookup yields CDR1 SGHTA and CDR2 FQGNSA. V dropped 0 bases and J dropped 0 bases, with 12 bases sitting between them. CDR3 amino acids: CASSLAGPGFSGANVLTF. The DNA for the CDR3 is TGTGCCAGCAGCTTAGCCGGGCCCGGATTCTCTGGGGCCAACGTCCTGACTTTC.

This clonotype was seen only a few times. This sequence joins TRBV15 and TRBJ2-3; 11 bases align to TRBD2. Germline CDR1 LNHNV, CDR2 YYDKDF (reference sequence). The CDR3 extends over 17 amino acids. V shed 0 bases, J shed 3 bases, and the junction held 5 bases outside the gene matches. The CDR3 loop reads CATSREPGLAETDTQYF. CDR3 nucleotides: TGTGCCACCAGCAGAGAACCGGGACTAGCGGAAACAGATACGCAGTATTTT.

This rearrangement joins TRBV10-3 to TRBJ2-1, with D hard to call. The CDR3 consists of 12 residues. V lost 4 bases and J lost 0, with 1 base in between. Germline loops: CDR1 ENHRY, CDR2 SYGVKD. CDR3 sequence (DNA): TGTGCCATCAGTGCCTCCTACAATGAGCAGTTCTTC. This encodes CAISASYNEQFF.

Written as DNA, the CDR3 is TGTGCCAGCAGCTACCGGACTAGCGGGGTCACAGATACGCAGTATTTT. Translation gives CASSYRTSGVTDTQYF. The chain couples TRBV7-2 to TRBJ2-3, with TRBD2 identical over 12 bases. This CDR3 spans 16 amino acids. V was pared by 4 bases and J by 2 bases, with 4 bases of the junction left unmatched. In germline, CDR1 is SGHTA, CDR2 FQGNSA.

This sequence joins TRBV28 and TRBJ2-2; maybe TRBD1 (6 bases). The CDR3 extends over 13 amino acids. Germline-derived CDR1 and CDR2 are MDHEN and SYDVKM. Trimming left V 10 bases short and J 2 bases short, with 11 bases between. The CDR3 DNA follows: TGTGCCACTGGACAGTTTAACACCGGGGAGCTGTTTTTT. Residues: CATGQFNTGELFF.

The CDR3 protein is CSASAGSSYEQYF. In DNA, the CDR3 is TGCAGTGCTAGCGCCGGAAGCTCCTACGAGCAGTACTTC. The V gene is TRBV20-1, the J gene TRBJ2-7, with D unclear. There are 13 residues in the CDR3. Germline CDR1 and CDR2: DFQATT and SNEGSKA (reference sequence). V lost 3 bases and J 0 bases, leaving 9 bases between the germline ends.

The CDR3 region is CSVESTGVSAKTQYF. The CDR3 bases are TGCAGCGTTGAATCTACAGGAGTTTCGGCAAAGACCCAGTACTTC. The genes are TRBV29-1 and TRBJ2-5, with D possibly matching TRBD1 (5 bases). Germline V gene sequence: CDR1 SQVTM, CDR2 ANQGSEA. This CDR3 comprises 15 residues. Trimming took off 2 bases at V and 6 bases at J, with 19 bases between the two ends.

This chain uses TRBV24-1 with TRBJ2-1, with 9 bases matching TRBD1. Germline-derived CDR1 and CDR2 are KGHDR and SFDVKD. The CDR3 has 11 residues. Trimming cost V 7 bases and J 9 bases; bases outside gene matches: 0. CDR3: CATRQGAEQFF. The CDR3, as DNA: TGTGCCACCAGACAGGGGGCTGAGCAGTTCTTC.

J is TRBJ2-2 and V is TRBV7-8; 11 bases agree with TRBD2. Per germline, CDR1 SGHVS and CDR2 FQNEAQ. Trimming at V came to 4 bases and at J to 0 bases, leaving 4 bases not matched to a gene. The CDR3 covers 17 residues. In nucleotides, the CDR3 is TGTGCCAGCAGCTACCTAGCGGGGGGCTCGAACACCGGGGAGCTGTTTTTT. Translation gives CASSYLAGGSNTGELFF.